The rows below give T cell receptor beta chains drawn from one sample of a study of OX40 agonist ivuxolimab in advanced cancers. The repertoire was sequenced with immunoSEQ multiplex PCR; TCRdb's copy has only in-frame clones and lacks some. The table records approximately 90,000 clones, 88% of them present only once. The sequences come from CD4+ or CD8+ T cells sorted from blood, collected in a trial of the OX40 agonist ivuxolimab. The receptors here all came from an adult with an advanced solid tumor such as melanoma, head and neck, liver or kidney cancer. Both conserved end residues are part of each CDR3. The D gene is left open where the match is weak. Clone sizes are given selectively: once, few, many, or a class where the clone is expanded.

d_call j_call clone_size v_call cdr3_nt cdr3_aa
- TRBJ1-2 - TRBV19 TGTGCCAGTTCCCATCCTCAGGGGTCTAACTATGGCTACACCTTC CASSHPQGSNYGYTF
- TRBJ2-7 - TRBV5-4 TGTGCCAGCAGCCGGACAGCGAGCTCCTACGAGCAGTACTTC CASSRTASSYEQYF
TRBD2 TRBJ2-3 - TRBV27 TGTGCCAGCAGTTACCGGCCCTCCCAGCGGGGGGGCCTAACGCAGTATTTT CASSYRPSQRGGLTQYF
TRBD2 TRBJ2-7 - TRBV23-1 TGCGCCAGCAGTCAATGGGCTAGCGGGGTTCTCGAGCAGTACTTC CASSQWASGVLEQYF
- TRBJ1-4 - TRBV30 TGTGCCTGGAGTGTAGGGGGTGAAAAACTGTTTTTT CAWSVGGEKLFF
TRBD1 TRBJ2-1 - TRBV5-8 TGTGCCAGCAGCACACCGGGACAGGGACACAATGAGCAGTTCTTC CASSTPGQGHNEQFF
- TRBJ1-4 - TRBV2 TGTGCCAGCAAGAGAGGGGGGAGTGAAAAACTGTTTTTT CASKRGGSEKLFF
- TRBJ2-5 - TRBV18 TGTGCCAGCTCACCACCCCCCGGGGCCGAGACCCAGTACTTC CASSPPPGAETQYF
TRBD1 TRBJ1-1 - TRBV5-8 TGTGCCAGCAGCCCACGGGACAGGGGCGCAGGGACTGAAGCTTTCTTT CASSPRDRGAGTEAFF
- TRBJ2-2 - TRBV25-1 TGTGCCAGCAGTCGTCGCGCAGGGAGCAAGACCGGGGAGCTGTTTTTT CASSRRAGSKTGELFF
- TRBJ1-2 few TRBV5-4 TGTGCCAGCAGCTTGGGCGGACAGTCCCTATCGAGCTACACCTTC CASSLGGQSLSSYTF